The source of this T cell receptor (beta chain) is a study of cytomegalovirus exposure and HLA in healthy donors. V lost 4 bases, J lost 3 bases, and 10 bases lay in between. Germline V gene sequence: CDR1 ENHRY, CDR2 SYGVKD. The CDR3 is made up of 13 amino acids. Study-level points and caveats: According to reports, the classifier identified cytomegalovirus status with high specificity and sensitivity. Within the 130 or so validation repertoires, first-cohort TCR clusters tended to co-occur, according to a later analysis.

TCRdb's table, derived via immunoSEQ multiplex PCR, lists solely in-frame clones and lacks some. The table records 150,000 to 180,000 clones, around 84% of them present only once. The donors were part of the validation cohort, which consisted of approximately 110 subjects and was separate from the first cohort of about 650 subjects. To note about this clone: Its specificity is unknown.

V and J are TRBV10-3 and TRBJ2-7, with D possibly being TRBD1 (6 bases). The receptor's source is a human donor in good health. Sequencing was carried out using PBMCs. This chain's CDR3 is CAISVGQFYEQYF. The CDR3 DNA reads TGTGCCATCAGTGTGGGACAATTCTACGAGCAGTACTTC.